The 32 T cell receptor beta chains below all came from one sample that was sequenced in a study of cytomegalovirus exposure and HLA in healthy donors. The primer mix had 60 Vbeta and 13 Jbeta primers. The assay was immunoSEQ multiplex PCR, and TCRdb's table has in-frame clones only and misses some. The sample records under 150,000 clones, 65% to 80% being singletons. The sample was PBMCs. The receptors shown here come from a male donor in good health and CMV-seropositive.

The chain uses TRBV5-6 and TRBJ1-6; D remains ambiguous. The CDR3 is 16 residues long. V lost 1 base, J lost 0 bases, and 8 bases lay in between. Germline V lookup: CDR1 SGHDT, CDR2 YYEEEE. The CDR3 region is CASSLTENSYNSPLHF. In DNA form, the CDR3 reads TGTGCCAGCAGCTTGACAGAGAACTCCTATAATTCACCCCTCCACTTT.

This clone is a singleton in its sample. This chain's CDR3 is CASSLAGRRYEQFF. The CDR3 coding sequence is TGTGCCAGCAGCTTGGCGGGCAGGAGGTATGAGCAGTTCTTC. The chain couples TRBV5-4 to TRBJ2-1; perhaps TRBD2 as D (5 bases). V was shortened by 0 bases and J by 8 bases, with 12 bases between the two germline ends. The germline gives CDR1 SGHNT, CDR2 YYREEE (reference sequence). The CDR3 extends over 14 amino acids.

This rearrangement joins TRBV5-6 to TRBJ2-1; 9 nucleotides match TRBD1. V lost 1 base, J lost 2 bases, and 10 bases stayed unmatched. The CDR3 length is 18 residues. Per the germline V gene, CDR1 is SGHDT and CDR2 is YYEEEE. The CDR3 reads CASSLSSDRGFTYNEQFF. CDR3 DNA: TGTGCCAGCAGCTTGTCATCCGACAGGGGGTTCACCTACAATGAGCAGTTCTTC.

V usage is TRBV6-1 and J usage is TRBJ1-1, with 9 bases that match TRBD1. With 5 bases clipped from V and 4 bases from J, the junction kept 8 bases outside the gene matches. The CDR3 contains 15 residues. From germline, CDR1 is MNHNS and CDR2 SASEGT. DNA for the CDR3: TGTGCCAGCAGTTCCACACAGGGGGCTTCCACTGAAGCTTTCTTT. This translates into CASSSTQGASTEAFF.

The genes are TRBV28 and TRBJ2-7; TRBD2 matches at 7 bases. Germline lookup yields CDR1 MDHEN and CDR2 SYDVKM. The trim removed 4 bases at V and 2 bases at J, leaving 5 bases unmatched. This CDR3 region has 14 residues. The CDR3 region is CASSSTSEPYEQYF. The CDR3 nucleotides read TGTGCCAGCAGTTCCACTAGCGAGCCCTACGAGCAGTACTTC.

This chain connects TRBV10-2 to TRBJ1-6, with a weak D call TRBD1 (5 bases). V was trimmed by 3 bases and J by 10 bases, leaving 19 bases between them. The CDR3 runs to 16 residues. The germline gives CDR1 WSHSY, CDR2 SAAADI. CDR3 loop: CASSDRVGVIPSPLHF. The CDR3 DNA follows: TGCGCCAGCAGTGATCGGGTAGGGGTAATTCCGTCACCCCTCCACTTT.

The count of this clone is one. V and J are TRBV7-6 and TRBJ2-2; weak D call: TRBD1 (6 bases). The ends were cut back, 2 bases at V and 0 bases at J, with 10 bases in the middle. The germline CDR1 and CDR2 sequences are SGHVS and FNYEAQ. This CDR3 is 16 amino acids long. This chain's CDR3 is CASSLQGTTNTGELFF. Written as DNA, the CDR3 is TGTGCCAGCAGCTTACAGGGGACCACGAACACCGGGGAGCTGTTTTTT.

This rearrangement joins TRBV5-6 to TRBJ2-7; TRBD1 might be the D (6 bases). The CDR3 is made up of 14 amino acids. The V and J ends lost 3 bases and 7 bases respectively, with 17 bases between them. The germline V gene encodes CDR1 SGHDT and CDR2 YYEEEE. The CDR3 DNA follows: TGTGCCAGCAGCTACGGGTCGCAGGGGTGGGAGCAGTACTTC. This gives the protein CASSYGSQGWEQYF.

Only a few counts were recorded for this clone. V gene TRBV11-2 combines with J gene TRBJ2-3; 8 bases line up with TRBD2. The V segment lost 0 bases and the J segment 3 bases; nucleotides outside the gene matches: 5. This CDR3 contains 16 residues. CDR1 SGHAT and CDR2 FQNNGV come from the germline V gene. CDR3 protein: CASSLDPSGLTDTQYF. The CDR3 DNA sequence: TGTGCCAGCAGCTTAGATCCTAGCGGGTTAACAGATACGCAGTATTTT. Based on the CDR3 plus reference TRBV11-2 and TRBJ2-3, the full variable domain is EAGVAQSPRYKIIEKRQSVAFWCNPISGHATLYWYQQILGQGPKLLIQFQNNGVVDDSQLPKDRFSAERLKGVDSTLKIQPAKLEDSAVYLCASSLDPSGLTDTQYFGPGTRLTVL.

This chain links TRBV19 with TRBJ2-5; no firm D call. With 6 bases removed from V and 1 base from J, the gap between germline ends came to 3 bases. This CDR3 has 11 residues. The germline CDR1 and CDR2 sequences are LNHDA and SQIVND (reference sequence). CDR3 residues: CASSGQETQYF. CDR3 nucleotide sequence: TGTGCCAGTAGCGGCCAAGAGACCCAGTACTTC.

The J gene is TRBJ2-5, the V gene TRBV29-1; 9 bases are a match to TRBD2. The germline V gene encodes CDR1 SQVTM and CDR2 ANQGSEA. Germline trimming cut 6 bases from V and 4 bases from J; bases unmatched to any gene: 18. The CDR3 totals 17 residues. CDR3 sequence reads: CSVAGVAGVRWGETQYF. The CDR3 region has the DNA TGCAGCGTCGCAGGGGTAGCGGGGGTCCGGTGGGGAGAGACCCAGTACTTC.

The CDR3 DNA is TGTGCCAGCAGCAAAGCGACAGGGGACGCAGAGACCCAGTACTTC. As protein: CASSKATGDAETQYF. The chain employs TRBV21-1 and TRBJ2-5; TRBD1 is the table's D call, not checked against the DNA. TRBV21-1 is flagged as a pseudogene. The CDR3 totals 15 residues.

The chain combines TRBV5-1 with TRBJ1-1, with 11 bases identical to TRBD1. Trimming cost V 4 bases and J 0 bases; bases outside gene matches: 8. The V gene's germline CDR1 is SGHRS and CDR2 YFSETQ. There are 17 residues in the CDR3. CDR3 coding DNA: TGCGCCAGCAGCGTATACCGGGACAGGGGGGTGAACACTGAAGCTTTCTTT. As protein: CASSVYRDRGVNTEAFF. The full variable domain, in which reference TRBV5-1 and TRBJ1-1 provide the parts outside the CDR3, is KAGVTQTPRYLIKTRGQQVTLSCSPISGHRSVSWYQQTPGQGLQFLFEYFSETQRNKGNFPGRFSGRQFSNSRSEMNVSTLELGDSALYLCASSVYRDRGVNTEAFFGQGTRLTVV.

The CDR3 loop reads CASSRIAGNEQFF. CDR3 bases: TGCGCCAGCAGCCGAATAGCGGGGAATGAGCAGTTCTTC. V is TRBV10-2 and J is TRBJ2-1; 8 nucleotides match TRBD2. Germline lookup yields CDR1 WSHSY and CDR2 SAAADI. Germline trimming cut 6 bases from V and 7 bases from J; bases unmatched to any gene: 5. CDR3 length: 13 residues.

The chain has TRBV11-2 and TRBJ2-7; TRBD2 matches 8 bases. Germline lookup yields CDR1 SGHAT and CDR2 FQNNGV. The CDR3 loop spans 17 amino acids. V was pared by 5 bases and J by 1 base, with 13 bases of the junction left unmatched. CDR3 nucleotide sequence: TGTGCCAGCAGCAAGTTTCACGGGGGGGCTGTGTCCTACGAGCAGTACTTC. Its protein is CASSKFHGGAVSYEQYF.

The CDR3 DNA reads TGTGCCAGCAGTTACTCTGGGCAAGCCACTAACTATGGCTACACCTTC. The encoded protein is CASSYSGQATNYGYTF. The rearrangement uses TRBV6-5 and TRBJ1-2, with D unresolved. The CDR3 has 16 residues. CDR1 and CDR2 from the germline V gene are MNHEY and SVGAGI. Trimming took off 0 bases at V and 0 bases at J, with 11 bases between the two ends.

The J gene is TRBJ2-7, the V gene TRBV27; D possibly corresponds to TRBD2 (6 bases). Trimming removed 5 bases at V and 1 base at J, with 9 bases between. The CDR3 spans 13 residues. The germline V gene encodes CDR1 MNHEY and CDR2 SMNVEV (reference sequence). DNA of the CDR3: TGTGCCAGCAGTGCCGGGGGATCCTACGAGCAGTACTTC. This translates into CASSAGGSYEQYF.

This clone was observed a single time. V and J are TRBV28 and TRBJ1-1; D perhaps matches TRBD1 (6 bases). Germline assignment: CDR1 MDHEN and CDR2 SYDVKM. The CDR3 totals 13 residues. V lost 6 bases and J lost 1, with 9 bases in between. The CDR3 nucleotides are TGTGCCAGCAGACCGGGACAGAACACTGAAGCTTTCTTT. Protein product: CASRPGQNTEAFF.

This clone was counted between two and nine times. The chain employs TRBV7-2 and TRBJ2-3; TRBD2 aligns across 9 bases. The CDR3 loop spans 18 amino acids. The V gene end was trimmed by 1 base and the J gene end by 3 bases; junction bases not matched to a gene: 11. The germline gives CDR1 SGHTA, CDR2 FQGNSA. The CDR3 region has the DNA TGTGCCAGCAGCTTAGAACGGCGGGAGGGCCTGTGGACAGATACGCAGTATTTT. This codes for CASSLERREGLWTDTQYF.

This clone was seen only a few times. The rearrangement joins TRBV7-9 to TRBJ2-5; 7 positions agree with TRBD1. The CDR3 consists of 14 residues. The V gene's germline CDR1 is SEHNR and CDR2 FQNEAQ (reference sequence). Trimming took 1 base from V and 4 from J; bases not matched to a gene: 3. CDR3 bases: TGTGCCAGCAGCTTAGGGGGACAGTCAGAGACCCAGTACTTC. Its translation is CASSLGGQSETQYF.

The gene calls are TRBV7-9 and TRBJ2-3; a possible D gene is TRBD2 (5 bases). V was shortened by 0 bases and J by 1 base, with 5 bases between the two germline ends. This CDR3 has 14 residues. CDR1 and CDR2 from the germline V gene are SEHNR and FQNEAQ (reference sequence). The CDR3 coding sequence is TGTGCCAGCAGCTTAGCGGGAGGCACAGATACGCAGTATTTT. Translation: CASSLAGGTDTQYF.

The chain uses TRBV11-2 and TRBJ1-5; no clear D. V lost 4 bases, J lost 5 bases, and 6 bases lay in between. The germline CDR1 and CDR2 sequences are SGHAT and FQNNGV. This CDR3 region has 12 residues. The DNA of the CDR3 is TGTGCCAGCAGCTATCGAGATCAGCCCCAGCATTTT. Translating gives CASSYRDQPQHF.

This clone was seen just once. Other DNA sequences of this sample code for an identical CDR3. The V call is TRBV28, the J call TRBJ2-1, with 7 bases lining up with TRBD2. Trimming removed 3 bases from V and 0 bases from J; junction bases left unmatched: 2. This CDR3 is built from 15 residues. Per the germline V gene, CDR1 is MDHEN and CDR2 is SYDVKM. The CDR3 DNA follows: TGTGCCAGCAGTTTCGGGGGGAGCTCCTACAATGAGCAGTTCTTC. It yields the protein CASSFGGSSYNEQFF.

The table lists this clone with a few counts. The CDR3 protein is CASSKDGGRGDTEAFF. The CDR3 DNA reads as TGTGCCAGCAGTAAAGACGGGGGGCGAGGGGACACTGAAGCTTTCTTT. This sequence joins TRBV6-1 and TRBJ1-1, with D maybe TRBD1 (6 bases). CDR1 and CDR2 (germline): MNHNS, SASEGT. Deletions cut 5 bases from V and 3 bases from J, with 19 bases between. The CDR3 covers 16 residues.

The chain has TRBV5-6 and TRBJ2-7, with 8 bases fitting TRBD1. Germline trimming cut 5 bases from V and 1 base from J; bases unmatched to any gene: 11. This CDR3 has 16 amino acids. Germline CDR1 and CDR2: SGHDT and YYEEEE. The CDR3 nucleotides read TGTGCCAGCAGGAATGGCTACAGGGGGTCTTCCTACGAGCAGTACTTC. Translation gives CASRNGYRGSSYEQYF.

Here the CDR3 DNA reads TGCGCCAGCAGCTCCACGACAGGGGCGAATGAAAAACTGTTTTTT. It codes for CASSSTTGANEKLFF. The V and J genes are TRBV5-1 and TRBJ1-4; 8 positions match TRBD1. V was pared by 3 bases and J by 5 bases, with 6 bases of the junction left unmatched. Germline V gives CDR1 SGHRS, CDR2 YFSETQ. The CDR3 consists of 15 residues.

This rearrangement joins TRBV9 to TRBJ2-2, with 10 bases fitting TRBD2. CDR3 size: 16 residues. Germline CDR1 and CDR2: SGDLS and YYNGEE. The trim removed 3 bases at V and 3 bases at J, leaving 5 bases unmatched. CDR3 amino acids: CASSAASGSDTGELFF. The DNA of the CDR3 is TGTGCCAGCAGCGCCGCTAGCGGGAGCGACACCGGGGAGCTGTTTTTT.

The chain carries TRBV5-1 and TRBJ1-2; 8 bases map to TRBD1. The germline gives CDR1 SGHRS, CDR2 YFSETQ. Trimming took 3 bases from V and 6 from J; bases not matched to a gene: 7. The CDR3 totals 14 residues. CDR3 residues: CASSYRRGHHGYTF. The CDR3 nucleotides read TGCGCCAGCAGCTACCGCAGGGGGCACCATGGCTACACCTTC. Full variable domain (remainder filled in from reference TRBV5-1 and TRBJ1-2): KAGVTQTPRYLIKTRGQQVTLSCSPISGHRSVSWYQQTPGQGLQFLFEYFSETQRNKGNFPGRFSGRQFSNSRSEMNVSTLELGDSALYLCASSYRRGHHGYTFGSGTRLTVV.

The chain links TRBV27 to TRBJ1-1; D unclear. Germline CDR1 and CDR2: MNHEY and SMNVEV (reference sequence). V gave up 10 bases and J gave up 1 base, with 13 bases separating them. The CDR3 totals 13 residues. CDR3 DNA: TGTGCCACCCGCGGGTTGGGGAACACTGAAGCTTTCTTT. It codes for CATRGLGNTEAFF.

The J gene is TRBJ1-3, the V gene TRBV4-1; 9 bases are shared with TRBD1. Trimming removed 1 base from V and 4 bases from J; junction bases left unmatched: 8. The CDR3 is 17 residues long. CDR1 and CDR2 (germline): MGHRA, YSYEKL. This CDR3 reads CASSQVWFGTGGNTIYF. In nucleotides, the CDR3 is TGCGCCAGCAGCCAAGTGTGGTTCGGGACAGGGGGAAACACCATATATTTT.

The J gene is TRBJ1-1, the V gene TRBV18; D might be TRBD1 (6 bases). The CDR3 extends over 15 amino acids. V was pared by 2 bases and J by 4 bases, with 14 bases between. Per the germline V gene, CDR1 is KGHSH and CDR2 is LQKENI. This CDR3 is CASSPYRSGVTEAFF. For the CDR3, the DNA is TGTGCCAGCTCACCATACCGTTCAGGGGTCACTGAAGCTTTCTTT.

The chain carries TRBV28 and TRBJ2-7; 7 positions match TRBD2. V lost 7 bases and J lost 4; bases outside the gene matches: 7. The CDR3 totals 13 residues. Germline values: CDR1 MDHEN, CDR2 SYDVKM. The CDR3 sequence is CASKRSGNYEQYF. CDR3 nucleotides: TGTGCCAGCAAAAGAAGCGGGAATTACGAGCAGTACTTC. Based on the CDR3 plus reference TRBV28 and TRBJ2-7, the full variable domain is DVKVTQSSRYLVKRTGEKVFLECVQDMDHENMFWYRQDPGLGLRLIYFSYDVKMKEKGDIPEGYSVSREKKERFSLILESASTNQTSMYLCASKRSGNYEQYFGPGTRLTVT.